The present TCR beta chain was sequenced within a study of blood T cell repertoires in COVID-19. Sequencing used immunoSEQ multiplex PCR; TCRdb keeps in-frame clones, though not all of them. In the table there are 350,000 or so clones, 88% of which are singletons. The CDR3 length is 15 residues. Germline V gene data show CDR1 as MGHRA and CDR2 as YSYEKL. V dropped 3 bases and J dropped 1; count of bases not matched to a gene: 3. Participants came from around 25 US areas, aged about 18 to 100 years. This clone has only one observation. The clonotype originates from a woman in her twenties or thirties who had been exposed to COVID-19. The chain recombines TRBV4-1 with TRBJ1-1; TRBD1 matches 9 bases. Input material: PBMCs or T cells enriched from blood (not recorded which). The CDR3, as DNA: TGCGCCAGCAGCCATCCGACAGGGGGGAACACTGAAGCTTTCTTT. Residues: CASSHPTGGNTEAFF.